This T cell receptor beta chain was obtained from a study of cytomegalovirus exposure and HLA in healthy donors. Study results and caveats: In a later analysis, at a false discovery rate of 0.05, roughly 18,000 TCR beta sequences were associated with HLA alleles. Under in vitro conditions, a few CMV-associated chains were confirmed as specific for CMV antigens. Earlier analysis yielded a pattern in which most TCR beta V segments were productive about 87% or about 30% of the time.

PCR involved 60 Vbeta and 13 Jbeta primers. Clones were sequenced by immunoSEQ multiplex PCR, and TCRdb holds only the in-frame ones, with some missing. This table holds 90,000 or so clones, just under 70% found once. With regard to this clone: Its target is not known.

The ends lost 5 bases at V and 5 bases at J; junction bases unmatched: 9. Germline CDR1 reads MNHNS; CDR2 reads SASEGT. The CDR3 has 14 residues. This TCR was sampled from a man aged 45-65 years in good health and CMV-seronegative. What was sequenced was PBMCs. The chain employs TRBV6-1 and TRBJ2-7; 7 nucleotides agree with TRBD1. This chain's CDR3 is CASSRLPDRDEQYF. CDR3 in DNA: TGTGCCAGCAGTCGCCTCCCTGACAGGGACGAGCAGTACTTC.